This T cell receptor beta chain was captured in a study of shared clonotypes between healthy human individuals. About the research overall: The study used three CD4 naive, three CD4 memory, two CD8 naive and one CD8 memory plate per donor. Findings and limits, study-wide: Among several donors, approximately 5% of naive CD4 clonotypes were found in common.

Clones were read by immunoSEQ multiplex PCR, and TCRdb kept only the in-frame ones, dropping some. The table records roughly 2.5 million clones, more than 90% of them present only once. Donors were healthy HIV-negative adults without recently reported acute infections or vaccinations. Deletions cut 3 bases from V and 0 bases from J, with 15 bases between. Germline CDR1 is SEHNR and CDR2 is FQNEAQ (reference sequence). The CDR3 loop spans 18 amino acids. For this clone: As yet, its antigen is unknown.

The sequence came from a man aged 18 to 29 in good health. V usage is TRBV7-9 and J usage is TRBJ1-6; no clear D gene. Sequenced input: naive CD4+ T cells sorted from blood. Noted subset: CD45RA+ positively selected. The chain's CDR3 is CASSLAYTTSSYNSPLHF. CDR3 coding DNA: TGTGCCAGCAGCTTGGCCTATACGACCAGCTCCTATAATTCACCCCTCCACTTT.